The 5 T cell receptor beta chains given below trace back to one sample, sequenced in a study of blood T cell repertoires in COVID-19. Generated by immunoSEQ multiplex PCR, the TCRdb table keeps only in-frame clones and is missing some. Of 55,000 to 75,000 clones in the sample, around 82% are singletons; the top ten hold around 15%. The sequenced material came from peripheral blood. These receptor sequences come from a man older than 75 with active COVID-19.

V usage is TRBV5-4 and J usage is TRBJ1-1; D is uncertain. Per germline, CDR1 SGHNT and CDR2 YYREEE (reference sequence). Trimming took off 2 bases at V and 7 bases at J, with 12 bases between the two ends. The CDR3 sequence is 13 residues long. CDR3: CASSFGREFEAFF. The CDR3, as DNA: TGTGCCAGCAGCTTCGGACGGGAATTTGAAGCTTTCTTT.

The J gene is TRBJ2-4, the V gene TRBV4-2, with D possibly matching TRBD2 (5 bases). The CDR3 is 14 residues long. V was cut by 4 bases and J by 1 base, with 8 bases left in between. CDR1 is LGHNA and CDR2 is YNFKEQ in the germline V gene. CDR3 DNA: TGTGCCAGCAGCCTGCCGGGGGCCAAAAACATTCAGTACTTC. Protein sequence: CASSLPGAKNIQYF.

The rearrangement links TRBV5-8 to TRBJ2-7; perhaps TRBD1 as D (5 bases). Germline V lookup: CDR1 SGHTS, CDR2 YDEGEE. The V and J ends lost 4 bases and 3 bases respectively, with 17 bases between them. This CDR3 region has 15 residues. The CDR3 sequence is CASSQTDRFSYEQYF. The CDR3 DNA sequence: TGTGCCAGCAGCCAGACAGACCGCTTTAGCTACGAGCAGTACTTC.

The rearrangement uses TRBV6-5 and TRBJ1-3, with D possibly being TRBD1 (5 bases). CDR1 is MNHEY and CDR2 is SVGAGI in the germline V gene. CDR3 length: 16 amino acids. Between the trimmed V and J ends, which lost 2 bases and 0 bases, there was a span of 11 bases. The CDR3 loop is CASSYQGHSSGNTIYF. The CDR3 bases are TGTGCCAGCAGTTACCAAGGACATTCCTCTGGAAACACCATATATTTT.

Details on this clone: Compared with germline, one end of the junction differs, possibly owing to a read error. The identical CDR3 is also encoded by other nucleotide sequences in the sample. V gene TRBV28 combines with J gene TRBJ2-7; 7 positions match TRBD2. CDR3 length: 14 amino acids. Germline CDR1 is MDHEN and CDR2 is SYDVKM. The CDR3 DNA follows: TGTGCCTGCAGTGGGGGGGGTGGTCCTCGAGAGCAGTACTTC. Its protein is CACSGGGGPREQYF. Variable domain in full (rest from reference TRBV28 and TRBJ2-7): DVKVTQSSRYLVKRTGEKVFLECVQDMDHENMFWYRQDPGLGLRLIYFSYDVKMKEKGDIPEGYSVSREKKERFSLILESASTNQTSMYLCACSGGGGPREQYFGPGTRLTVT.